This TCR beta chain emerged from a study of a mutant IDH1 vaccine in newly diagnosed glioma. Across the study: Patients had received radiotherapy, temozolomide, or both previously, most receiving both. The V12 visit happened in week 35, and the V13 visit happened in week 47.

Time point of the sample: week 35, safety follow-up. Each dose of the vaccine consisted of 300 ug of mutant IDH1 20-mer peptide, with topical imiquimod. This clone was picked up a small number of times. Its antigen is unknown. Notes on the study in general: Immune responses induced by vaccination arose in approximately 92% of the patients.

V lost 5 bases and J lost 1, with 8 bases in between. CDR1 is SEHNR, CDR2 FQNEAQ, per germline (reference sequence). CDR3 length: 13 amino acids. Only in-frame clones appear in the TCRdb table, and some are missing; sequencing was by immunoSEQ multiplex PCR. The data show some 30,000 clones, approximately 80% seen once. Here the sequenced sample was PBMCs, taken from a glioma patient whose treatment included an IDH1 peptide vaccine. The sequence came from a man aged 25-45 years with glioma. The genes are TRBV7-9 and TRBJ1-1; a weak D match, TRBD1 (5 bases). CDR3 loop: CASSRQGNTEAFF. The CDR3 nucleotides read TGTGCCAGCAGCCGGCAGGGGAACACTGAAGCTTTCTTT.